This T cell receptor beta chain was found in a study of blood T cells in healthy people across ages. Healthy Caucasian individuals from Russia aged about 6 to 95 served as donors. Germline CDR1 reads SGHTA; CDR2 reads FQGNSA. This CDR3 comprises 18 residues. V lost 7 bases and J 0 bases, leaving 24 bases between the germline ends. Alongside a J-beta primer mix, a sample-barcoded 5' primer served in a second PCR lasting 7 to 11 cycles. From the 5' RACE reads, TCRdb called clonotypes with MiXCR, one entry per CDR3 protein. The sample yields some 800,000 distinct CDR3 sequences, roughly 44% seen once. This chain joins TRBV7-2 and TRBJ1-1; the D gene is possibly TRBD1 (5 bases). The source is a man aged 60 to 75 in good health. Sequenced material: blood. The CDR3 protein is CASNSLRSAGRMNTEAFF. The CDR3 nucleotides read TGTGCCAGCAACTCACTCCGGTCGGCAGGGAGGATGAACACTGAAGCTTTCTTT.